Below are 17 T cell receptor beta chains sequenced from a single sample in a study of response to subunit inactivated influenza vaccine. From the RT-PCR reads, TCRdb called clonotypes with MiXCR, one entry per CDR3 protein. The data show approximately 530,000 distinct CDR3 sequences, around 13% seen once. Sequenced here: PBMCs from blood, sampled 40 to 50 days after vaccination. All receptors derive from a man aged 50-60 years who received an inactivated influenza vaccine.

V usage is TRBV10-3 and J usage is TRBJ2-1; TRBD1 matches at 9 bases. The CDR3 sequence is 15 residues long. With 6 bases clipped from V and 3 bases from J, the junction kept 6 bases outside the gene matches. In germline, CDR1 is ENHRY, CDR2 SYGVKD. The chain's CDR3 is CAISLRDRVYNEQFF. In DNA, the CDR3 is TGTGCCATCAGCCTCCGGGACAGGGTCTACAATGAGCAGTTCTTC.

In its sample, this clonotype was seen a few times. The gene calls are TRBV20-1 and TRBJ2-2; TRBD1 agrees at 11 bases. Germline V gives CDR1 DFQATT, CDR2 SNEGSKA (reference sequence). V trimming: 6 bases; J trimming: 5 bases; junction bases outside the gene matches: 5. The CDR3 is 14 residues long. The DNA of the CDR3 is TGCAGTGCAACGGACAGGGGGCCGACCGGGGAGCTGTTTTTT. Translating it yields CSATDRGPTGELFF.

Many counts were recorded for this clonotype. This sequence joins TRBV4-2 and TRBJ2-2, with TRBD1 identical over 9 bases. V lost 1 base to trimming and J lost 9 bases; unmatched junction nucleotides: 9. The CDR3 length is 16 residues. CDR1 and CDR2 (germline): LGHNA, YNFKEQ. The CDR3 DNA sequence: TGTGCCAGCAGCCAAGTTGGACAGGGGTCGCACCGGGAGCTGTTTTTT. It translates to CASSQVGQGSHRELFF.

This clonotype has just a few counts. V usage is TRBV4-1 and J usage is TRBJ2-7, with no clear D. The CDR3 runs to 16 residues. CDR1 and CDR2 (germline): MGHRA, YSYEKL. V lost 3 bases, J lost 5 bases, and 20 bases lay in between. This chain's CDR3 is CASSQAFTSRGNEQYF. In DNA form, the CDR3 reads TGCGCCAGCAGCCAGGCTTTTACCTCCCGTGGGAACGAGCAGTACTTC.

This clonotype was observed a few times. In DNA form, the CDR3 reads TGCGCCAGCAGCTTGGCCTATTTGGGGACAGGGATCACCGGGGAGCTGTTTTTT. This sequence encodes CASSLAYLGTGITGELFF. The V gene is TRBV5-1, the J gene TRBJ2-2, with TRBD1 identical over 9 bases. CDR1 is SGHRS and CDR2 is YFSETQ in the germline V gene. V lost 0 bases, J lost 4 bases, and 10 bases stayed unmatched. The CDR3 consists of 18 residues.

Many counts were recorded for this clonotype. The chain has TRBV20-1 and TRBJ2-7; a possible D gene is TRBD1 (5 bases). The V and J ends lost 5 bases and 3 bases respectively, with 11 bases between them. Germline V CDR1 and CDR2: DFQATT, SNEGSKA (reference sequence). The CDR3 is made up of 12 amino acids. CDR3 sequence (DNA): TGCAGTGCTCCATGGGGCGGCTACGAGCAGTACTTC. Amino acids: CSAPWGGYEQYF.

The DNA of the CDR3 is TGTGCCAGCAGTATCTCAGGGATAGGGGCCAACGTCCTGACTTTC. It translates to CASSISGIGANVLTF. This chain connects TRBV12-3 or TRBV12-4 to TRBJ2-6, with D possibly TRBD1 on 5 matching bases. V lost 5 bases to trimming and J lost 4 bases, with 12 bases between them. CDR3 length: 15 residues.

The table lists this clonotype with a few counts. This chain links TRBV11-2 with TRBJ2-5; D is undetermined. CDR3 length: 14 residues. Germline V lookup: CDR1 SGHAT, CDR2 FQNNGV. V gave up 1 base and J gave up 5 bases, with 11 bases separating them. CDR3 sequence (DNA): TGTGCCAGCAGCTTAGTACGGGCGGCGGAGACCCAGTACTTC. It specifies CASSLVRAAETQYF.

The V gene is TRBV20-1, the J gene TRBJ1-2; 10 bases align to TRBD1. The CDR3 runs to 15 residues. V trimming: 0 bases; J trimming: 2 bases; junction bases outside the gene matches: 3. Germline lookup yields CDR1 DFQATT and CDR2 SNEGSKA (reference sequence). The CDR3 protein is CSARETGGPNYGYTF. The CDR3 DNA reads TGCAGTGCTAGAGAGACAGGGGGCCCAAACTATGGCTACACCTTC.

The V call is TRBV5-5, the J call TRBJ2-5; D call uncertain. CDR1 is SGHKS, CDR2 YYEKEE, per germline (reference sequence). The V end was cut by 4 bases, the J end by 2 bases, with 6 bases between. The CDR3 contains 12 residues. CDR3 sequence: CASSTQQETQYF. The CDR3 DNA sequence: TGTGCCAGCAGCACTCAACAAGAGACCCAGTACTTC.

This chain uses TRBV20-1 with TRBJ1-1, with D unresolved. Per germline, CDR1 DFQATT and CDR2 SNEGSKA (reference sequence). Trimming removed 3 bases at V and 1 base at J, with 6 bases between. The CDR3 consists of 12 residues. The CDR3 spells CSASTQNTEAFF. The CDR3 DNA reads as TGCAGTGCTAGTACCCAGAACACTGAAGCTTTCTTT.

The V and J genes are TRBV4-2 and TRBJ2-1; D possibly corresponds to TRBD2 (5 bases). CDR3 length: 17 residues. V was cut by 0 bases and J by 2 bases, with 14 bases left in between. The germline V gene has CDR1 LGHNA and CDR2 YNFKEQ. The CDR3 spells CASSQDLTGKTYNEQFF. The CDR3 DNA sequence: TGTGCCAGCAGCCAAGATTTGACGGGGAAGACCTACAATGAGCAGTTCTTC.

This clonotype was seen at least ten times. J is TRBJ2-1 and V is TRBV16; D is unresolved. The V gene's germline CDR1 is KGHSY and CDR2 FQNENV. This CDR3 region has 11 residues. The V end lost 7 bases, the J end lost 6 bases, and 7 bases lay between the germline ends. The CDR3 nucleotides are TGTGCCAGCATGATACGCAATGAGCAGTTCTTC. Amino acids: CASMIRNEQFF.

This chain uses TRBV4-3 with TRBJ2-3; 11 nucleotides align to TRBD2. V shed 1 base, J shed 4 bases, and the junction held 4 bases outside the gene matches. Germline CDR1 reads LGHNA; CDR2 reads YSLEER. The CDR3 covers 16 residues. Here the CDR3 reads CASSQGGTSGSDTQYF. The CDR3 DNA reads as TGCGCCAGCAGCCAAGGCGGGACTAGCGGCTCAGATACGCAGTATTTT.

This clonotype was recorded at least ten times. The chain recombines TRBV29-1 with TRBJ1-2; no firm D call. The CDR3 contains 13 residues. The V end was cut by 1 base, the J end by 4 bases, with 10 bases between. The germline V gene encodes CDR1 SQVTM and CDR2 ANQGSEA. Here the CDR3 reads CSVEGASRYGYTF. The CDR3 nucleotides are TGCAGCGTTGAAGGGGCGAGCCGCTATGGCTACACCTTC.

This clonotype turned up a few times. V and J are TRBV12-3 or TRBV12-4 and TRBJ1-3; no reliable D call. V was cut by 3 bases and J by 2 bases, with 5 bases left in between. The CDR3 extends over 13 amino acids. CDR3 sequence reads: CASSFGPGNTIYF. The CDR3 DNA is TGTGCCAGCAGTTTTGGACCTGGAAACACCATATATTTT.

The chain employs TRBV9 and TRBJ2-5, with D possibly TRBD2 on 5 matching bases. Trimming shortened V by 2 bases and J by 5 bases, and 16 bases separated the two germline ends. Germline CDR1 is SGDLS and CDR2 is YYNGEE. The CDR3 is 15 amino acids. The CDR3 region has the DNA TGTGCCAGCAGCGTGGGTCGGGGATTAAGGGAGACCCAGTACTTC. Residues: CASSVGRGLRETQYF.